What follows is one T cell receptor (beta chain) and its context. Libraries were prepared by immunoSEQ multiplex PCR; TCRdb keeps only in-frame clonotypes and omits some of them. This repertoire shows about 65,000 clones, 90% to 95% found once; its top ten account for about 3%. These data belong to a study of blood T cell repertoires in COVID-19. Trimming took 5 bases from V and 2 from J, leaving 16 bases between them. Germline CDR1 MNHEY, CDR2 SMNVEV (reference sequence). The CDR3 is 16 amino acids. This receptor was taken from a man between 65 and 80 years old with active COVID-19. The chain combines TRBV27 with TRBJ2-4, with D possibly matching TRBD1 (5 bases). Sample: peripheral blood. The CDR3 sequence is CASSPRTRLTKNIQYF. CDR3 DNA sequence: TGTGCCAGCAGTCCTAGGACACGTTTAACCAAAAACATTCAGTACTTC.